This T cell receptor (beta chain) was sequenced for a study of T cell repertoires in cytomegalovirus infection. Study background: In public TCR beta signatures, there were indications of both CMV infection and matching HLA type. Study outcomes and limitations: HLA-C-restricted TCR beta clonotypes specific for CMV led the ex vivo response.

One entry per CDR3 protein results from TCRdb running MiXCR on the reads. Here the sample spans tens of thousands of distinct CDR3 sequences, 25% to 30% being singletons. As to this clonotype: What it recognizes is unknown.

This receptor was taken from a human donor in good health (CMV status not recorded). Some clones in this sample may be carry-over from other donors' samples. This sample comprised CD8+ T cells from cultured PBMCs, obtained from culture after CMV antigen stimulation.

This CDR3 reads CASSPVAGLHYGYTF. The CDR3 bases are TGTGCCAGCAGTCCCGTGGCGGGGTTGCACTATGGCTACACCTTC. The rearrangement joins TRBV6-1 to TRBJ1-2; no firm D call. The CDR3 contains 15 residues. Germline-derived CDR1 and CDR2 are MNHNS and SASEGT. V lost 5 bases to trimming and J lost 3 bases, with 16 bases between them.